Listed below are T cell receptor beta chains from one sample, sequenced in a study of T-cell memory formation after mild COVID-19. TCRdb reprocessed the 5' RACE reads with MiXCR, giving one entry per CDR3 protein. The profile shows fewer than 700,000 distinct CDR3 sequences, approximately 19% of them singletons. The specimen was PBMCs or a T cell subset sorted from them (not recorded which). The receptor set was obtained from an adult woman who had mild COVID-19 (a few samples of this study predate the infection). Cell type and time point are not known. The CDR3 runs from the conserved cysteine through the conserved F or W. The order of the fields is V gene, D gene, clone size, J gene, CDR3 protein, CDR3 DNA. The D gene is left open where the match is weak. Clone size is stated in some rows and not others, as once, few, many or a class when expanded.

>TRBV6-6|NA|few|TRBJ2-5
CASTHTPGVYQETQYF
TGTGCCAGCACCCACACCCCTGGGGTCTACCAAGAGACCCAGTACTTC
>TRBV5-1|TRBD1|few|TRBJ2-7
CASSPDRGGSYEQYF
TGCGCCAGCAGCCCGGACAGGGGCGGCTCCTACGAGCAGTACTTC
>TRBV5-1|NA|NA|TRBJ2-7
CASSLDRSLKEYF
TGCGCCAGCAGCTTGGACAGGAGCCTAAAGGAGTACTTC
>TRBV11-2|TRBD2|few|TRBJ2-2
CASRHGGAETGELFF
TGTGCCAGCCGACACGGGGGGGCCGAAACCGGGGAGCTGTTTTTT
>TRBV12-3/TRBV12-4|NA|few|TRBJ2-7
CASSLFREAYEQYF
TGTGCCAGCAGTTTATTCAGGGAGGCCTACGAGCAGTACTTC
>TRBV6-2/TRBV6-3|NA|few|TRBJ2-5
CASSGGSGAHETQYF
TGTGCCAGCAGCGGGGGATCGGGGGCTCACGAGACCCAGTACTTC
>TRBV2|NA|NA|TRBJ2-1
CASSPFDGGYNEQFF
TGTGCCAGCAGCCCCTTCGATGGGGGGTACAATGAGCAGTTCTTC
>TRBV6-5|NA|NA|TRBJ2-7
CAGGPGPYEQYF
TGTGCCGGAGGACCCGGACCCTACGAGCAGTACTTC
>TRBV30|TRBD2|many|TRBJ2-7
CAWSAIRLAASYEQYF
TGTGCCTGGAGTGCTATAAGACTAGCGGCCTCCTACGAGCAGTACTTC
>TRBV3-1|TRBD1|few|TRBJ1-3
CASSQMTGKAGNTIYF
TGTGCCAGCAGCCAAATGACAGGGAAGGCTGGAAACACCATATATTTT
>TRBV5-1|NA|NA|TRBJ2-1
CASSLQGTGNEQFF
TGCGCCAGCAGCTTACAGGGTACAGGCAATGAGCAGTTCTTC
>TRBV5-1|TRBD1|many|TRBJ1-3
CASSVTGAGNTIYF
TGCGCCAGCAGCGTTACAGGGGCTGGAAACACCATATATTTT
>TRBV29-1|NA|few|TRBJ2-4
CSVELVPPNIQYF
TGCAGCGTTGAGCTAGTTCCCCCAAACATTCAGTACTTC
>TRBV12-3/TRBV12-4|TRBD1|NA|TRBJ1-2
CASSETGGNGYTF
TGTGCCAGCAGTGAGACAGGGGGCAATGGCTACACCTTC
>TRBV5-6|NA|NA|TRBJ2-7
CASSLSARISSYEQYF
TGTGCCAGCAGCTTGAGCGCTAGGATAAGCTCCTACGAGCAGTACTTC
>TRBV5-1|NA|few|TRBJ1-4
CASSLDPSGEKLFF
TGCGCCAGCAGCTTGGATCCCTCCGGAGAAAAACTGTTTTTT
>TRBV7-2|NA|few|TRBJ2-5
CASSLGGPQETQYF
TGTGCCAGCAGCTTGGGGGGCCCTCAAGAGACCCAGTACTTC
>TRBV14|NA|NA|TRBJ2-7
CASSPWRGGVEQYF
TGTGCCAGCAGCCCCTGGAGAGGGGGGGTCGAGCAGTACTTC
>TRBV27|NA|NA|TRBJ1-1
CASSRRALNTEAFF
TGTGCCAGCAGCCGCAGGGCCTTGAACACTGAAGCTTTCTTT
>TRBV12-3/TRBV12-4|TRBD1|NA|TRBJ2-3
CASSLATGADTDTQYF
TGTGCCAGCAGTTTGGCGACAGGGGCCGACACAGATACGCAGTATTTT
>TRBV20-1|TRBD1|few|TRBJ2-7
CSAPSGQSLYEQYF
TGCAGTGCTCCCTCGGGACAGAGCCTCTACGAGCAGTACTTC
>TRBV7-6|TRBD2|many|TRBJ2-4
CASSLLAGAKNIQYF
TGTGCCAGCAGCTTACTAGCGGGAGCCAAAAACATTCAGTACTTC
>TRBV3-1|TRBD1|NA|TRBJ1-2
CASSQSGQGAGYGYTF
TGTGCCAGCAGCCAATCGGGACAGGGGGCTGGATATGGCTACACCTTC
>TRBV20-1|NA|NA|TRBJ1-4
CSARGGGLEKLFF
TGCAGTGCTAGAGGTGGAGGCTTGGAAAAACTGTTTTTT
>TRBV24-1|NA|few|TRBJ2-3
CATSNWSTDTQYF
TGTGCCACCAGTAATTGGAGCACAGATACGCAGTATTTT
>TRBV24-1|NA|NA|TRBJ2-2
CATSDFSRGAGELFF
TGTGCCACCAGTGATTTCAGCAGGGGGGCCGGGGAGCTGTTTTTT
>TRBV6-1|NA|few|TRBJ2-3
CASSVRTPDTQYF
TGTGCCAGCAGTGTTAGGACACCGGATACGCAGTATTTT
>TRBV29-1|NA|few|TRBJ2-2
CSVDVGNTGELFF
TGCAGCGTTGATGTCGGGAACACCGGGGAGCTGTTTTTT
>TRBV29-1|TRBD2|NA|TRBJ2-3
CSVIAGVIDTQYF
TGCAGCGTCATAGCGGGGGTTATAGATACGCAGTATTTT
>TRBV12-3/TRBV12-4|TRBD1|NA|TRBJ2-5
CASSPRQGRKTQYF
TGTGCCAGCAGCCCAAGACAGGGGAGAAAGACCCAGTACTTC
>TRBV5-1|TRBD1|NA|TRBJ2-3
CASSSFRDSGTDTQYF
TGCGCCAGCAGCTCCTTCCGGGACAGTGGAACGGATACGCAGTATTTT
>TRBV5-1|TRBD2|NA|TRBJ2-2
CASSLQRGNTGELFF
TGCGCCAGCAGCTTACAGCGGGGAAACACCGGGGAGCTGTTTTTT
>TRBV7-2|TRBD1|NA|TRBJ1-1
CASSLSGFRGTGNTEAFF
TGTGCCAGCAGCTTATCGGGGTTTAGGGGGACAGGGAACACTGAAGCTTTCTTT
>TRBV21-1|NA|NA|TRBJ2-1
CASTAGSSYNEQFF
TGTGCCAGCACTGCGGGGAGCTCCTACAATGAGCAGTTCTTC
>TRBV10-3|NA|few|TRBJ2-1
CAIKWGGQDNNEQFF
TGTGCCATCAAGTGGGGGGGACAGGATAACAATGAGCAGTTCTTC
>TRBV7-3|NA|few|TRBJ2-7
CASSTRRGSEQYF
TGTGCCAGCAGCACCCGACGGGGCTCCGAGCAGTACTTC
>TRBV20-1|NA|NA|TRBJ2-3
CSADSRGRTDTQYF
TGCAGTGCGGACTCCCGGGGGCGCACAGATACGCAGTATTTT
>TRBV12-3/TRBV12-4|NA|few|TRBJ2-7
CASSSTGRSYEQYF
TGTGCCAGCAGTTCGACAGGGAGGTCCTACGAGCAGTACTTC
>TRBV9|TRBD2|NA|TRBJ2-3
CASSTSDTDTQYF
TGTGCCAGCAGTACTAGCGACACAGATACGCAGTATTTT
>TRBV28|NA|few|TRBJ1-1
CASSLGAGADTEAFF
TGTGCCAGCAGTTTGGGTGCGGGGGCAGACACTGAAGCTTTCTTT
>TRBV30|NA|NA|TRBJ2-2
CARSSVANTGELFF
TGTGCCAGATCTAGCGTCGCGAACACCGGGGAGCTGTTTTTT
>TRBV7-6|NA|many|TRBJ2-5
CASSLQGIQETQYF
TGTGCCAGCAGCTTACAGGGTATCCAAGAGACCCAGTACTTC
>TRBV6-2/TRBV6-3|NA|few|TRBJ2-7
CASNWGFPYEQYF
TGTGCCAGCAACTGGGGTTTCCCCTACGAGCAGTACTTC
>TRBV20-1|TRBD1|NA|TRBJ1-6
CSARGWDRGNNSPLHF
TGCAGTGCTAGGGGGTGGGACAGGGGGAATAATTCACCCCTCCACTTT
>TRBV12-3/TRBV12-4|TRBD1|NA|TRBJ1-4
CASSFRQGAGKLFF
TGTGCCAGCAGTTTCAGGCAGGGGGCTGGAAAACTGTTTTTT
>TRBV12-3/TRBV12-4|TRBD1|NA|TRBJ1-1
CASNLVGQGLLEAFF
TGTGCCAGCAATTTAGTGGGACAGGGGCTTCTTGAAGCTTTCTTT